This T cell receptor (beta chain) is drawn from a study of shared clonotypes between healthy human individuals. Study-level information: Sampling drew on donors who were two women and a few men aged 18 to 49. Per donor, CD8 memory used one plate, CD8 naive used two, CD4 memory used three and CD4 naive used three.

Trimming cost V 6 bases and J 1 base, with 9 bases left between them. The CDR3 covers 12 residues. Germline V gives CDR1 SQVTM, CDR2 ANQGSEA. In the original analysis: Filtering differed because ImmunoSEQ produced junction-only sequences that carried no quality scores. Here immunoSEQ multiplex PCR was the method, and the copy in TCRdb shows in-frame clones only, minus some. V, J and clone size were drawn from that table, and D and trimming were deduced from the DNA. The sample holds millions of clones, 85% to 95% seen once. This clone came up a few times. This TCR was sampled from a young man in good health. Sequenced: naive CD4+ T cells sorted from blood. Subset defined: CD45RA+ positively selected. The chain couples TRBV29-1 to TRBJ1-1; D unresolved. CDR3 amino acids: CSVQTANTEAFF. The CDR3 DNA is TGCAGCGTCCAAACAGCGAACACTGAAGCTTTCTTT.